What follows are 27 T cell receptor beta chains derived from one specimen sequenced in a study of blood T cell repertoires in COVID-19. Sequencing was performed with immunoSEQ multiplex PCR; in TCRdb, only in-frame clones are kept and a portion is missing. The profile covers some 60,000 clones, with approximately 91% appearing a single time and around 2.3% taken by the ten largest. The specimen was peripheral blood. The source is a man in his sixties with acute or convalescent COVID-19.

The chain employs TRBV5-1 and TRBJ1-1; 8 positions agree with TRBD1. J gave up 5 bases and V 0 bases, and 6 bases lay outside the gene matches. The CDR3 has 15 residues. The germline gives CDR1 SGHRS, CDR2 YFSETQ. CDR3 in DNA: TGCGCCAGCAGCTTGGCGGGACAGGTCGTGACTGAAGCTTTCTTT. As protein: CASSLAGQVVTEAFF.

V gene TRBV7-9 combines with J gene TRBJ2-2, with 7 bases fitting TRBD1. The CDR3 has 18 amino acids. The ends lost 0 bases at V and 4 bases at J; junction bases unmatched: 11. Germline lookup yields CDR1 SEHNR and CDR2 FQNEAQ (reference sequence). CDR3 coding DNA: TGTGCCAGCAGCTTAGCGATGCGGCAGGGGGTGTCCACCGGGGAGCTGTTTTTT. Protein: CASSLAMRQGVSTGELFF.

The CDR3 coding sequence is TGTGCCAGCAGCCAAATGAGGGAACAGACCCAGTACTTC. Its protein is CASSQMREQTQYF. This chain uses TRBV3-1 (or the pseudogene TRBV3-2) with TRBJ2-5; tentative D call: TRBD2 (5 bases). The V end lost 2 bases, the J end lost 6 bases, and 10 bases lay between the germline ends. The CDR3 runs to 13 residues. Germline CDR1 LGHDT, CDR2 YNNKEL (reference sequence).

The chain links TRBV5-4 to TRBJ2-7; D uncertain. The CDR3 is made up of 13 amino acids. Germline V gives CDR1 SGHNT, CDR2 YYREEE (reference sequence). The V end lost 0 bases, the J end lost 6 bases, and 10 bases lay between the germline ends. The CDR3 loop reads CASSLEKSGEQYF. CDR3 coding DNA: TGTGCCAGCAGCTTGGAGAAATCGGGCGAGCAGTACTTC.

The V and J genes are TRBV28 and TRBJ1-2; D perhaps matches TRBD1 (5 bases). CDR1 and CDR2 (germline): MDHEN, SYDVKM. CDR3 length equals 17 residues. V was trimmed by 4 bases and J by 3 bases, leaving 21 bases between them. CDR3 in amino acids: CASSWVGRAFLDYGYTF. CDR3 DNA: TGTGCCAGCAGTTGGGTCGGCAGGGCTTTTCTGGACTATGGCTACACCTTC.

J is TRBJ1-3 and V is TRBV7-3; D perhaps matches TRBD1 (5 bases). Germline assignment: CDR1 SGHTA and CDR2 FQGTGA. Trimming pared 6 bases from V and 6 bases from J, leaving 15 bases between. The CDR3 has 14 amino acids. CDR3 nucleotides: TGTGCCAGCAGTATCGCGGGACGAACAAACACCATATATTTT. This translates into CASSIAGRTNTIYF.

The rearrangement uses TRBV7-9 and TRBJ1-4; 7 bases line up with TRBD1. V gave up 4 bases and J gave up 8 bases; unmatched junction bases: 7. The V gene's germline CDR1 is SEHNR and CDR2 FQNEAQ (reference sequence). The CDR3 runs to 14 residues. The CDR3 region is CASSSKGAGEKLFF. CDR3 DNA: TGTGCCAGCAGCTCCAAGGGGGCAGGGGAAAAACTGTTTTTT.

This chain links TRBV28 with TRBJ2-7, with 7 bases that match TRBD1. This CDR3 has 14 amino acids. V was pared by 5 bases and J by 6 bases, with 10 bases of the junction left unmatched. CDR1 is MDHEN, CDR2 SYDVKM, per germline. The CDR3 DNA reads as TGTGCCAGCAGTCTAAAACCGACAGGGAGCGAGCAGTACTTC. This codes for CASSLKPTGSEQYF.

As concerns this clone: A junction end diverges from the germline sequence, so it may reflect a read error. The genes are TRBV19 and TRBJ2-1; 11 nucleotides match TRBD1. There are 18 residues in the CDR3. The germline CDR1 and CDR2 sequences are LNHDA and SQIVND (reference sequence). The CDR3 DNA sequence: TGTGCCAGTAGTATAGAGGTCGGACAGGGGGCTCCCTACGATGAGCAGTTCTTC. Translating it yields CASSIEVGQGAPYDEQFF.

This rearrangement joins TRBV27 to TRBJ1-1; weak D call: TRBD1 (5 bases). V lost 3 bases and J 1 base, leaving 12 bases between the germline ends. From germline, CDR1 is MNHEY and CDR2 SMNVEV (reference sequence). CDR3 size: 15 residues. In nucleotides, the CDR3 is TGTGCCAGCAGTTTCGCGGGACGAGCGAACACTGAAGCTTTCTTT. This encodes CASSFAGRANTEAFF.

The chain is built from TRBV3-1 (or the pseudogene TRBV3-2) and TRBJ1-1; the D gene is possibly TRBD1 (5 bases). The V gene lost 3 bases and the J gene lost 3 bases, with 17 bases spanning the gap. The germline gives CDR1 LGHDT, CDR2 YNNKEL (reference sequence). CDR3 length: 16 amino acids. The CDR3 loop is CASSHGLGLKDTEAFF. CDR3 bases: TGTGCCAGCAGCCACGGTTTGGGGCTTAAAGACACTGAAGCTTTCTTT.

This chain uses TRBV29-1 with TRBJ1-1; D remains ambiguous. The ends were cut back, 7 bases at V and 5 bases at J, with 14 bases in the middle. Germline V gives CDR1 SQVTM, CDR2 ANQGSEA. This CDR3 comprises 12 residues. The CDR3 coding sequence is TGCAGCGATATGGCGGGAGATACTGAAGCTTTCTTT. Translated, it gives CSDMAGDTEAFF.

This chain joins TRBV6-5 and TRBJ1-1; no definite D call. From germline, CDR1 is MNHEY and CDR2 SVGAGI. The CDR3 is 15 residues long. V lost 4 bases and J lost 0, with 12 bases in between. The CDR3 coding sequence is TGTGCCAGCAGTTCTCCGGGGAGCGTGAACACTGAAGCTTTCTTT. Amino acid sequence: CASSSPGSVNTEAFF.

The chain has TRBV11-2 and TRBJ2-2, with TRBD1 matching over 7 bases. The CDR3 covers 17 residues. The J segment lost 0 bases and the V segment lost 5 bases, leaving 9 bases of the junction unmatched. Germline assignment: CDR1 SGHAT and CDR2 FQNNGV. As DNA, the CDR3 is TGTGCCAGCAGCGGCCTAGACAGGGCCCCGAACACCGGGGAGCTGTTTTTT. Translating gives CASSGLDRAPNTGELFF.

The V and J genes are TRBV5-1 and TRBJ2-2; 7 nucleotides agree with TRBD2. Germline V gene sequence: CDR1 SGHRS, CDR2 YFSETQ. This CDR3 comprises 13 residues. J was trimmed by 5 bases and V by 3 bases; bases with no gene match: 1. CDR3 amino acids: CASSWGGTGELFF. The CDR3 DNA is TGCGCCAGCAGCTGGGGAGGGACCGGGGAGCTGTTTTTT.

The chain uses TRBV5-8 and TRBJ2-3; 7 nucleotides align to TRBD2. The CDR3 length is 15 residues. The V gene's germline CDR1 is SGHTS and CDR2 YDEGEE. V lost 2 bases and J lost 3; bases outside the gene matches: 6. The CDR3 loop is CASSFPYGGTDTQYF. The DNA for the CDR3 is TGTGCCAGCAGCTTCCCTTACGGGGGGACAGATACGCAGTATTTT.

This rearrangement joins TRBV7-2 to TRBJ2-7, with 7 bases that match TRBD2. J gave up 6 bases and V 5 bases, and 10 bases lay outside the gene matches. The germline V gene has CDR1 SGHTA and CDR2 FQGNSA. CDR3 length: 14 amino acids. CDR3 residues: CASSAAGRAGEQYF. In DNA, the CDR3 is TGTGCCAGCAGCGCTGCGGGGAGGGCCGGCGAGCAGTACTTC.

This clone showed up just a few times. The chain links TRBV6-6 to TRBJ1-2; 8 positions match TRBD1. CDR1 MNHNY and CDR2 SVGAGI come from the germline V gene (reference sequence). CDR3 length: 12 residues. V was pared by 7 bases and J by 5 bases, with 3 bases of the junction left unmatched. The CDR3 nucleotides read TGTGCCAGCATACAGGGGGAGTATGGCTACACCTTC. This gives the protein CASIQGEYGYTF.

V and J are TRBV13 and TRBJ1-5, with 11 bases identical to TRBD1. With 3 bases clipped from V and 7 bases from J, the junction kept 2 bases outside the gene matches. The CDR3 has 14 amino acids. CDR1 and CDR2 from the germline V gene are PRHDT and FYEKMQ (reference sequence). The CDR3 loop reads CASSLGQGDQPQHF. CDR3 nucleotide sequence: TGTGCCAGCAGCTTGGGACAGGGGGACCAGCCCCAGCATTTT.

The rearrangement uses TRBV7-8 and TRBJ1-4; D gene unclear. CDR1 and CDR2 (germline): SGHVS, FQNEAQ. This CDR3 comprises 16 residues. Deletions cut 3 bases from V and 1 base from J, with 12 bases between. As DNA, the CDR3 is TGTGCCAGCAGCTTCCCCTCGGTGAAAACTAATGAAAAACTGTTTTTT. This codes for CASSFPSVKTNEKLFF. The full variable domain, with the rest looked up from reference TRBV7-8 and TRBJ1-4, is GAGVSQSPRYKVAKRGQDVALRCDPISGHVSLFWYQQALGQGPEFLTYFQNEAQLDKSGLPSDRFFAERPEGSVSTLKIQRTQQEDSAVYLCASSFPSVKTNEKLFFGSGTQLSVL.

The chain uses TRBV24-1 and TRBJ1-4; no definite D call. The ends were cut back, 9 bases at V and 6 bases at J, with 16 bases in the middle. Germline CDR1 KGHDR, CDR2 SFDVKD. CDR3 length: 14 amino acids. CDR3 sequence: CATSGGGSDEKLFF. CDR3 DNA sequence: TGTGCCACCTCGGGTGGCGGGTCCGATGAAAAACTGTTTTTT.

The genes are TRBV28 and TRBJ1-1; no clear D. The CDR3 has 14 amino acids. Germline-derived CDR1 and CDR2 are MDHEN and SYDVKM. V dropped 3 bases and J dropped 6 bases, with 14 bases sitting between them. The CDR3 nucleotides read TGTGCCAGCAGTTTTGGCAATCCGAGCGCTGAAGCTTTCTTT. Protein product: CASSFGNPSAEAFF.

The chain uses TRBV3-1 (or the pseudogene TRBV3-2) and TRBJ1-6; D may be TRBD1 (5 bases). The CDR3 runs 15 residues. CDR1 and CDR2 (germline): LGHDT, YNNKEL (reference sequence). V was trimmed by 2 bases and J by 10 bases, leaving 15 bases between them. CDR3 loop: CASSQRQGGYSPLHF. Here the CDR3 DNA reads TGTGCCAGCAGCCAACGGCAGGGAGGGTACTCACCCCTCCACTTT.

A note on this clone: One end of the junction does not line up with germline, which may come from a read error. V and J are TRBV7-7 and TRBJ2-5, with TRBD1 matching over 7 bases. The CDR3 length is 16 residues. Per the germline V gene, CDR1 is SSHAT and CDR2 is FNYEAQ (reference sequence). The CDR3, as DNA: TGTGCTAGCAGCACCCTGGGTAGAGGGACAGCAGAGACCCAGTACTTC. Translating it yields CASSTLGRGTAETQYF. Supplemented by reference TRBV7-7 and TRBJ2-5, the full variable domain reads GAGVSQSPRYKVTKRGQDVTLRCDPISSHATLYWYQQALGQGPEFLTYFNYEAQPDKSGLPSDRFSAERPEGSISTLTIQRTEQRDSAMYRCASSTLGRGTAETQYFGPGTRLLVL.

V gene TRBV30 combines with J gene TRBJ2-7; D unclear. The CDR3 extends over 13 amino acids. V was cut by 3 bases and J by 3 bases, with 12 bases left in between. The germline CDR1 and CDR2 sequences are GTSNPN and SVGIG (reference sequence). The CDR3 reads CAWRVDSGYEQYF. CDR3 in DNA: TGTGCCTGGAGAGTTGACTCGGGCTACGAGCAGTACTTC.

V and J are TRBV19 and TRBJ2-3; 9 bases are a match to TRBD2. The V gene's germline CDR1 is LNHDA and CDR2 SQIVND (reference sequence). The CDR3 is 17 residues long. Trimming removed 10 bases from V and 1 base from J; junction bases left unmatched: 15. The CDR3 loop reads CATEPGLAGYGTDTQYF. The CDR3 bases are TGTGCCACCGAACCGGGACTAGCTGGGTACGGCACAGATACGCAGTATTTT. Full variable domain (missing parts from reference TRBV19 and TRBJ2-3): DGGITQSPKYLFRKEGQNVTLSCEQNLNHDAMYWYRQDPGQGLRLIYYSQIVNDFQKGDIAEGYSVSREKKESFPLTVTSAQKNPTAFYLCATEPGLAGYGTDTQYFGPGTRLTVL.

The J gene is TRBJ2-3, the V gene TRBV7-9; TRBD1 matches at 9 bases. This CDR3 has 18 residues. CDR1 is SEHNR, CDR2 FQNEAQ, per germline (reference sequence). V shed 3 bases, J shed 1 base, and the junction held 11 bases outside the gene matches. The CDR3 sequence is CASSFITPGQGRTDTQYF. CDR3 coding DNA: TGTGCCAGCAGCTTTATTACTCCGGGACAGGGACGCACAGATACGCAGTATTTT. Filled out from reference TRBV7-9 and TRBJ2-3, the complete variable domain reads DTGVSQNPRHKITKRGQNVTFRCDPISEHNRLYWYRQTLGQGPEFLTYFQNEAQLEKSRLLSDRFSAERPKGSFSTLEIQRTEQGDSAMYLCASSFITPGQGRTDTQYFGPGTRLTVL.